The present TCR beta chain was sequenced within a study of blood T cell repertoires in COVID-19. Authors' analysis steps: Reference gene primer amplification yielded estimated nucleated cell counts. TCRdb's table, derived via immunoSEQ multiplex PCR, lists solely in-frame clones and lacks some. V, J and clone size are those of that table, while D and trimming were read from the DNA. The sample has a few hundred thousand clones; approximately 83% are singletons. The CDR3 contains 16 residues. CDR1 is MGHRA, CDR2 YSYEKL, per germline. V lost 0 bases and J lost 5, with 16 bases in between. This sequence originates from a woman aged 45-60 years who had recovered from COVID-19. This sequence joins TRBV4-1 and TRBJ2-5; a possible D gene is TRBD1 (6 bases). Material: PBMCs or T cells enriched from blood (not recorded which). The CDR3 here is CASSQDGRGGGETQYF. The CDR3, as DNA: TGCGCCAGCAGCCAAGATGGGCGAGGGGGTGGGGAGACCCAGTACTTC.